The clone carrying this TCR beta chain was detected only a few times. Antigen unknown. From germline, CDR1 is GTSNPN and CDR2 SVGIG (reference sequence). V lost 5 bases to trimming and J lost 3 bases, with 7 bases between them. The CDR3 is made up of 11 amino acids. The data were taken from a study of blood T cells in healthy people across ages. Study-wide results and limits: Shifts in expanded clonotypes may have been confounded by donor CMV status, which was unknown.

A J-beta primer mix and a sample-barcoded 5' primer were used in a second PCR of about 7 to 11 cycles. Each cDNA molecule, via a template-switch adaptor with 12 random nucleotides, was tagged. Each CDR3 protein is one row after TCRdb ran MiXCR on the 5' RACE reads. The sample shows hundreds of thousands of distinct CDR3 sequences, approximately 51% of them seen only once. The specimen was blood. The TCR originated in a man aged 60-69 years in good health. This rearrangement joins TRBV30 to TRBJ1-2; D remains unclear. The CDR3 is CAWYGDYGYTF. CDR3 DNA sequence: TGTGCCTGGTATGGGGACTATGGCTACACCTTC.